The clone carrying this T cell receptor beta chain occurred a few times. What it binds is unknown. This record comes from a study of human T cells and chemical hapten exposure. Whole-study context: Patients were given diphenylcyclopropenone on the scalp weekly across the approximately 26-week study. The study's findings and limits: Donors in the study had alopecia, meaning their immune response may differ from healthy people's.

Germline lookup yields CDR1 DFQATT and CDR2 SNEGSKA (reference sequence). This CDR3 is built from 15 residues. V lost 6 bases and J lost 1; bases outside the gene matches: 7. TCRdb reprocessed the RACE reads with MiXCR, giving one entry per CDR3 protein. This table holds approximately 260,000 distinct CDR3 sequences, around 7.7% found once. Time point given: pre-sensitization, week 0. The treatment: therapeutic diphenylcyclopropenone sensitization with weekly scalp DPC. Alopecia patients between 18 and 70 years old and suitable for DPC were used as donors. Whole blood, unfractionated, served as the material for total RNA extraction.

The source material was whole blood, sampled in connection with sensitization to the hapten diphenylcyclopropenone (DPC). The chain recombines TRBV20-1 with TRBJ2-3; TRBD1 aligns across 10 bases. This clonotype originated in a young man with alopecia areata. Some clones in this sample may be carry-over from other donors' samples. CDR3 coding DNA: TGCAGTGCCCGAGCAGGGACAGGGGGCACAGATACGCAGTATTTT. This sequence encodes CSARAGTGGTDTQYF.